This note documents a single T cell receptor (beta chain) sequence. The antigen is not known. This entry is derived from a study of post-analysis software for immune sequencing data. Study information: Included among the disease courses, which were recorded for the cohort, were relapsing-remitting, secondary progressive and progressive-relapsing multiple sclerosis. Study results and limitations: Significantly lower normalized Chao1 diversity was seen in multiple sclerosis patients than in controls. Included in a set of about five TRBV segments more frequent in patients than controls were TRBV5-6, TRBV5-1 and TRBV20-1.

Prepared libraries of TCR beta cDNA carried unique molecular identifiers. TCRdb recomputed calls from the PCR reads with MiXCR, one row per CDR3 protein. Of fewer than 850,000 distinct CDR3 sequences listed, roughly 50% are singletons. Trimming removed 1 base at V and 1 base at J, with 7 bases between. CDR1 is SQVTM and CDR2 is ANQGSEA in the germline V gene. The CDR3 has 13 residues. The TCR originated in a girl between 10 and 17 years old with multiple sclerosis. The specimen was blood. The chain has TRBV29-1 and TRBJ2-5; D is uncertain. The CDR3 DNA reads as TGCAGCGTTGAAGTAGACGGCCAAGAGACCCAGTACTTC. It codes for CSVEVDGQETQYF.